What follows describes a single TCR beta chain. No antigen is known for it. Mismatch with germline at one junction end may stem from a read error. This entry is derived from a study of tumor-infiltrating lymphocytes in primary liver carcinoma. Study-wide findings and caveats: Pairs of tumor regions overlapped more than tumor-adjacent and tumor-blood pairs did. The 250 largest clones made up significantly more of tumor than blood repertoires (p = 0.039).

The authors made TCR beta cDNA from around 500 ng total RNA with a constant-region primer. Three nested multiplex PCR rounds, a slightly modified ARM-PCR method, built the TCR beta libraries. Use of TRBV1-TRBV30 forward primers with a C-beta reverse primer characterized the first two PCR rounds, which lasted around 11 cycles each. MiXCR was run by TCRdb on the multiplex PCR reads, yielding one entry per CDR3 protein. The sample shows 300,000 to 400,000 distinct CDR3 sequences, around three fifths of them seen only once. Researchers drew blood RNA from unsorted whole blood and extracted germline DNA as well. Chronic HBV infection, which was untreated, was present in the patients. Germline CDR1 reads SEHNR; CDR2 reads FQNEAQ (reference sequence). The length of the CDR3 is 12 residues.

Sequenced sample: peripheral blood. The V and J genes are TRBV7-9 and TRBJ2-7; D unclear. This receptor was identified in a man in his forties with primary liver carcinoma and hepatitis B virus infection. CDR3 DNA sequence: TGTGCCAGCGGCTTAGATCCCTACGAGCAGTACTTC. Translated: CASGLDPYEQYF.